A selection of T cell receptor beta chains follows, all from one sample in a study of chemoradiotherapy in HPV16-positive cancers. Profiled with immunoSEQ multiplex PCR; TCRdb holds only in-frame clones, not every one. The table shows around 3,200 clones, with around 94% occurring only once. This material was acquired from a patient who underwent chemoradiotherapy. These receptors came from a human donor with HPV-associated anogenital cancer. CDR3s include the opening cysteine and the closing phenylalanine or tryptophan. A D gene is named only where the DNA matches it firmly. Clone size is stated in some rows and not others, as once, few, many or a class when expanded.

>TRBJ2-7|12|NA|TRBV29-1|TRBD2
CATVSGSYEQYF
TGCGCCACTGTTAGCGGGAGTTACGAGCAGTACTTC
>TRBJ2-5|15|NA|TRBV7-9|NA
CASSTTRGGRETQYF
TGTGCCAGCAGCACCACGAGGGGGGGTAGGGAGACCCAGTACTTC
>TRBJ2-7|13|NA|TRBV11-2|NA
CASSLLGLGEQYF
TGTGCCAGCAGCTTACTAGGTCTCGGCGAGCAGTACTTC
>TRBJ2-2|15|NA|TRBV10-3|TRBD2
CAISVTSGGTGELFF
TGTGCCATCAGTGTGACTAGCGGGGGCACCGGGGAGCTGTTTTTT
>TRBJ2-7|14|NA|TRBV7-8|NA
CASSLIDMGRGQYF
TGTGCCAGCAGCTTAATTGATATGGGCAGGGGTCAGTACTTC
>TRBJ2-4|18|once|TRBV6-1|TRBD2
CASSEFLAGGIAKNIQYF
TGTGCCAGCAGTGAATTTCTAGCGGGGGGTATAGCCAAAAACATTCAGTACTTC
>TRBJ1-5|17|NA|TRBV25-1|NA
CASSDTRTLGVSQPQHF
TGTGCCAGCAGTGACACCCGGACACTGGGCGTGAGTCAGCCCCAGCATTTT
>TRBJ2-7|13|NA|TRBV14|NA
CASSPGLSVEQYF
TGTGCCAGCAGCCCGGGACTCTCCGTCGAGCAGTACTTC
>TRBJ2-2|15|once|TRBV9|TRBD2
CASSVGGRAPGELFF
TGTGCCAGCAGCGTAGGCGGGAGGGCCCCCGGGGAGCTGTTTTTT
>TRBJ1-6|18|NA|TRBV4-2|NA
CASSQTVASNSYNSPLHF
TGTGCCAGCAGCCAGACAGTGGCTTCTAACTCCTATAATTCACCCCTCCACTTT
>TRBJ2-2|15|NA|TRBV14|TRBD2
CASSQSAGGTGELFF
TGTGCCAGCAGCCAGAGTGCGGGAGGGACCGGGGAGCTGTTTTTT